The 19 T cell receptor beta chains listed next were all sequenced from one sample in a study of T cell repertoires in cytomegalovirus infection. TCRdb used MiXCR to reprocess the reads, holding one entry per CDR3 protein. The sample records approximately 110,000 distinct CDR3 sequences, 30% to 35% being singletons. These receptors have no known antigen. The sequencing here drew on CD8+ T cells from cultured PBMCs, taken from culture after CMV antigen stimulation. The receptors were sampled from a human donor in good health (CMV status not recorded). Some clones in this sample may be carry-over from other donors' samples.

The chain combines TRBV28 with TRBJ2-3, with 8 bases matching TRBD2. The CDR3 extends over 17 amino acids. The V gene's germline CDR1 is MDHEN and CDR2 SYDVKM. J gave up 5 bases and V 1 base, and 11 bases lay outside the gene matches. The CDR3: CASSLFGTSEVGDTQYF. Here the CDR3 DNA reads TGTGCCAGCAGTTTATTCGGGACTAGTGAAGTGGGAGATACGCAGTATTTT.

In nucleotides, the CDR3 is TGCAGTGCTAGAGATTCAGAAAGGACAGGCCTGGTCGATCAGCCCCAGCATTTT. Its translation is CSARDSERTGLVDQPQHF. The gene calls are TRBV20-1 and TRBJ1-5; 7 nucleotides agree with TRBD1. V lost 0 bases to trimming and J lost 5 bases; unmatched junction nucleotides: 16. Germline CDR1 is DFQATT and CDR2 is SNEGSKA (reference sequence). There are 18 residues in the CDR3.

The chain combines TRBV6-5 with TRBJ2-7; D may be TRBD1 (6 bases). Trimming shortened V by 6 bases and J by 2 bases, and 11 bases separated the two germline ends. This CDR3 has 13 amino acids. CDR1 is MNHEY and CDR2 is SVGAGI in the germline V gene. CDR3 bases: TGTGCCAGCAGATATGGACAGACCTACGAGCAGTACTTC. Residues: CASRYGQTYEQYF.

The V and J genes are TRBV6-6 and TRBJ2-1; the match to TRBD2 covers 7 bases. Trimming at V came to 6 bases and at J to 2 bases, leaving 7 bases not matched to a gene. The CDR3 is made up of 15 amino acids. In germline, CDR1 is MNHNY, CDR2 SVGAGI (reference sequence). In DNA form, the CDR3 reads TGTGCCAGCAGCCTCAGCGGGGAGCCCTACAATGAGCAGTTCTTC. Translating it yields CASSLSGEPYNEQFF.

This clonotype showed up just a few times. This chain joins TRBV7-6 and TRBJ2-1; D is perhaps TRBD2 (6 bases). Germline V lookup: CDR1 SGHVS, CDR2 FNYEAQ. Trimming left V 7 bases short and J 5 bases short, with 12 bases between. The CDR3 sequence is 13 residues long. CDR3: CASTGTGDNEQFF. Written as DNA, the CDR3 is TGTGCCAGCACGGGGACGGGGGACAATGAGCAGTTCTTC. Filled out from reference TRBV7-6 and TRBJ2-1, the complete variable domain reads GAGVSQSPRYKVTKRGQDVALRCDPISGHVSLYWYRQALGQGPEFLTYFNYEAQQDKSGLPNDRFSAERPEGSISTLTIQRTEQRDSAMYRCASTGTGDNEQFFGPGTRLTVL.

The chain is built from TRBV3-1 and TRBJ1-1; no clear D gene. Trimming took 0 bases from V and 3 from J, leaving 5 bases between them. There are 13 residues in the CDR3. The germline gives CDR1 LGHDT, CDR2 YNNKEL (reference sequence). The CDR3 sequence is CASSQDSDTEAFF. The CDR3 nucleotides are TGTGCCAGCAGCCAAGATTCCGACACTGAAGCTTTCTTT.

This clonotype was observed many times. The chain links TRBV6-1 to TRBJ1-3, with D tentatively TRBD1 (5 bases). The CDR3 consists of 12 residues. Germline CDR1 MNHNS, CDR2 SASEGT. Trimming took 8 bases from V and 9 from J, leaving 14 bases between them. The CDR3 loop is CASWRGGGTIYF. The DNA of the CDR3 is TGTGCCAGCTGGCGCGGGGGTGGCACCATATATTTT.

This chain connects TRBV7-8 to TRBJ2-6; TRBD1 matches at 8 bases. Germline CDR1 is SGHVS and CDR2 is FQNEAQ. This CDR3 has 20 amino acids. The J segment lost 0 bases and the V segment lost 0 bases, leaving 10 bases of the junction unmatched. CDR3 amino acids: CASSLADRGPEHSGANVLTF. For the CDR3, the DNA is TGTGCCAGCAGCTTAGCCGACAGGGGTCCTGAACACTCTGGGGCCAACGTCCTGACTTTC. Based on the CDR3 plus reference TRBV7-8 and TRBJ2-6, the full variable domain is GAGVSQSPRYKVAKRGQDVALRCDPISGHVSLFWYQQALGQGPEFLTYFQNEAQLDKSGLPSDRFFAERPEGSVSTLKIQRTQQEDSAVYLCASSLADRGPEHSGANVLTFGAGSRLTVL.

This clonotype occurred many times. The chain couples TRBV7-2 to TRBJ2-5; D gene ambiguous. V lost 4 bases to trimming and J lost 0 bases, with 12 bases between them. This CDR3 is built from 15 residues. Germline assignment: CDR1 SGHTA and CDR2 FQGNSA. CDR3 amino acids: CASSWTAAHQETQYF. The CDR3 DNA reads TGTGCCAGCAGCTGGACGGCAGCTCACCAAGAGACCCAGTACTTC.

The V and J genes are TRBV19 and TRBJ1-2; D ambiguous. CDR1 is LNHDA, CDR2 SQIVND, per germline (reference sequence). Trimming pared 3 bases from V and 8 bases from J, leaving 16 bases between. The CDR3 extends over 14 amino acids. The CDR3 DNA reads as TGTGCCAGTAGTATCTGGGGAGAAGCGGAAGGCTACACCTTC. Translation: CASSIWGEAEGYTF.

This clonotype was recorded at least ten times. The rearrangement joins TRBV7-2 to TRBJ1-1, with unresolved D. V was pared by 1 base and J by 5 bases, with 8 bases between. Germline assignment: CDR1 SGHTA and CDR2 FQGNSA. This CDR3 has 13 residues. CDR3 sequence: CASSLGGLTEAFF. In nucleotides, the CDR3 is TGTGCCAGCAGCTTAGGGGGATTAACTGAAGCTTTCTTT.

This clonotype came up many times. The chain uses TRBV2 and TRBJ2-1; TRBD2 agrees at 9 bases. From germline, CDR1 is SNHLY and CDR2 FYNNEI. J lost 2 bases, V lost 7 bases, and 6 bases had no gene match. CDR3 length equals 15 residues. As DNA, the CDR3 is TGTGCCAGCAAAAGCGGCGGGGGGGCCTACAATGAGCAGTTCTTC. Amino acids: CASKSGGGAYNEQFF.

This clonotype was detected a few times. V and J are TRBV5-1 and TRBJ2-4; perhaps TRBD2 as D (6 bases). Germline values: CDR1 SGHRS, CDR2 YFSETQ. V dropped 0 bases and J dropped 0 bases, with 10 bases sitting between them. The CDR3 covers 16 residues. CDR3 amino acids: CASSLDSGLAKNIQYF. The CDR3 nucleotides are TGCGCCAGCAGCTTGGATAGCGGATTAGCCAAAAACATTCAGTACTTC.

The chain combines TRBV19 with TRBJ2-7, with 7 bases that match TRBD1. This CDR3 spans 14 amino acids. V lost 7 bases to trimming and J lost 2 bases; unmatched junction nucleotides: 8. Germline lookup yields CDR1 LNHDA and CDR2 SQIVND (reference sequence). CDR3 sequence reads: CASTPGQGAYEQYF. CDR3 bases: TGTGCCAGTACCCCCGGTCAGGGGGCCTACGAGCAGTACTTC. Using reference TRBV19 and TRBJ2-7 for the parts outside the CDR3, the full variable domain is DGGITQSPKYLFRKEGQNVTLSCEQNLNHDAMYWYRQDPGQGLRLIYYSQIVNDFQKGDIAEGYSVSREKKESFPLTVTSAQKNPTAFYLCASTPGQGAYEQYFGPGTRLTVT.

This clonotype came up many times. The V gene is TRBV7-6, the J gene TRBJ2-1; 8 bases match TRBD1. The CDR3 length is 18 residues. Per the germline V gene, CDR1 is SGHVS and CDR2 is FNYEAQ. Trimming took 6 bases from V and 0 from J; bases not matched to a gene: 13. The CDR3 DNA reads as TGTGCCAGCAGACTCGCCTCCCTTACAGGGGGCTCCTACAATGAGCAGTTCTTC. Protein: CASRLASLTGGSYNEQFF.

Written as DNA, the CDR3 is TGTGCCAGCAGCTTAGCGTCGGGGACTCTCAGGCCGCAGTATTTT. Its protein product is CASSLASGTLRPQYF. The chain employs TRBV7-2 and TRBJ2-3; D may be TRBD2 (6 bases). Germline-derived CDR1 and CDR2 are SGHTA and FQGNSA. V lost 0 bases and J 10 bases, leaving 17 bases between the germline ends. This CDR3 is built from 15 residues.

This clonotype turned up a few times. The chain recombines TRBV7-9 with TRBJ2-2; TRBD2 aligns across 9 bases. Germline CDR1 and CDR2: SEHNR and FQNEAQ (reference sequence). The length of the CDR3 is 16 residues. With 5 bases clipped from V and 4 bases from J, the junction kept 8 bases outside the gene matches. For the CDR3, the DNA is TGTGCCAGCAGCCCTAGAGCGGGGGGAAGCACCGGGGAGCTGTTTTTT. This translates into CASSPRAGGSTGELFF.

This clonotype was seen only a few times. The gene calls are TRBV7-6 and TRBJ2-1, with D perhaps TRBD1 (5 bases). The germline V gene has CDR1 SGHVS and CDR2 FNYEAQ. Trimming took 1 base from V and 6 from J, leaving 10 bases between them. CDR3 length: 14 amino acids. The CDR3 loop is CASSLGGRVNEQFF. CDR3 in DNA: TGTGCCAGCAGCTTAGGGGGCAGGGTCAATGAGCAGTTCTTC.

The chain is built from TRBV11-2 and TRBJ2-7; D tentatively fits TRBD1 or TRBD2 (5 bases each). From germline, CDR1 is SGHAT and CDR2 FQNNGV. Trimming removed 0 bases from V and 3 bases from J, with 12 bases in between. CDR3 length: 15 amino acids. The CDR3 protein is CASSLERGLGYEQYF. For the CDR3, the DNA is TGTGCCAGCAGCTTAGAGAGGGGCTTAGGCTACGAGCAGTACTTC.